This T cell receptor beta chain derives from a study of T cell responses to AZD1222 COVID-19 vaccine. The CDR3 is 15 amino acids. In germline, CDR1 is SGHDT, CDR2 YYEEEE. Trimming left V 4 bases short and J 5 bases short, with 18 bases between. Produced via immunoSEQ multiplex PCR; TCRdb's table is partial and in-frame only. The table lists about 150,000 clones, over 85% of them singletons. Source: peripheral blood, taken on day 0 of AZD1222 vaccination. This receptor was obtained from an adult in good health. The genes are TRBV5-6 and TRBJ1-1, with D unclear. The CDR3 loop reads CASSKPTLGWTEAFF. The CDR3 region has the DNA TGTGCCAGCAGCAAACCCACTCTTGGATGGACTGAAGCTTTCTTT.